One and the same sample provided the 6 T cell receptor beta chains below, sequenced in a study of blood T cell repertoires in COVID-19. Profiled with immunoSEQ multiplex PCR; TCRdb holds only in-frame clones, not every one. Seen here are roughly 170,000 clones, 75% to 85% observed once, and the top ten hold 8.1%. The sequencing input was peripheral blood. The receptors were sampled from a woman aged 55 to 70 with COVID-19, enrolled during active disease.

V gene TRBV6-6 combines with J gene TRBJ2-3; TRBD1 matches at 12 bases. The CDR3 sequence is 15 residues long. Germline CDR1 reads MNHNY; CDR2 reads SVGAGI (reference sequence). V trimming: 6 bases; J trimming: 6 bases; junction bases outside the gene matches: 7. This chain's CDR3 is CASSPRDRGPDTQYF. The CDR3 DNA reads as TGTGCCAGCAGCCCCAGGGACAGGGGGCCCGATACGCAGTATTTT.

Here the CDR3 DNA reads TGTGCCAGCAGCTTAAGCGGGAGAGAAAACAATGAGCAGTTCTTC. As protein: CASSLSGRENNEQFF. The V and J genes are TRBV11-3 and TRBJ2-1; 8 nucleotides agree with TRBD2. Germline V gene lookup returns CDR1 SGHNT and CDR2 YENEEA. With 2 bases clipped from V and 5 bases from J, the junction kept 5 bases outside the gene matches. CDR3 length equals 15 residues.

This clone was observed a single time. V and J are TRBV24-1 and TRBJ2-3; D is possibly TRBD2 (5 bases). The germline gives CDR1 KGHDR, CDR2 SFDVKD. Trimming stripped 4 bases from V and 1 base from J, with 14 bases between. The CDR3 has 16 residues. The CDR3 sequence is CATSDRTSTGTDTQYF. DNA for the CDR3: TGTGCCACCAGTGACCGAACTAGTACCGGCACAGATACGCAGTATTTT.

CDR3 DNA sequence: TGCGCCAGCAGCCAGAACGCGGGGGCTGGGACCTACGAGCAGTACTTC. This encodes CASSQNAGAGTYEQYF. The V gene is TRBV5-1, the J gene TRBJ2-7; D possibly corresponds to TRBD2 (7 bases). Trimming shortened V by 4 bases and J by 2 bases, and 19 bases separated the two germline ends. CDR3 length: 16 amino acids. CDR1 SGHRS and CDR2 YFSETQ come from the germline V gene.

The rearrangement links TRBV24-1 to TRBJ2-1, with 8 positions matching TRBD2. Losses at the gene ends were 8 bases for V and 3 bases for J; bases not matched to a gene: 8. The CDR3 runs to 15 residues. Germline-derived CDR1 and CDR2 are KGHDR and SFDVKD. CDR3 amino acids: CATTGGPLGYNEQFF. Written as DNA, the CDR3 is TGTGCCACCACGGGGGGGCCACTCGGCTACAATGAGCAGTTCTTC.

This clone has just one count. The chain couples TRBV6-5 to TRBJ2-5, with D possibly being TRBD2 (5 bases). Trimming stripped 7 bases from V and 4 bases from J, with 16 bases between. Per the germline V gene, CDR1 is MNHEY and CDR2 is SVGAGI. This CDR3 region has 14 residues. The CDR3 region is CASTTPGRGETQYF. The CDR3 nucleotides read TGTGCCAGCACGACCCCGGGGAGAGGAGAGACCCAGTACTTC.